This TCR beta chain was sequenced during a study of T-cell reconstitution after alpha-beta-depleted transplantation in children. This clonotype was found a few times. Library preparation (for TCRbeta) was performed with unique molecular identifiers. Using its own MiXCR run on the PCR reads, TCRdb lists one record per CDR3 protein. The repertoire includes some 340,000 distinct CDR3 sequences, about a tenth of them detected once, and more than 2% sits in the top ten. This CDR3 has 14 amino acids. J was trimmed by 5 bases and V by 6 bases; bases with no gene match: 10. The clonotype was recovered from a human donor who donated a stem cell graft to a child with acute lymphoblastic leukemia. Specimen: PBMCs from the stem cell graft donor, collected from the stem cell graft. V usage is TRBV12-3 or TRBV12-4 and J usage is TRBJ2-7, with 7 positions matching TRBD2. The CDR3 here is CASSLWGGLDEQYF. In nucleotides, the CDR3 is TGTGCCAGCAGCTTGTGGGGAGGGTTGGACGAGCAGTACTTC.